This T cell receptor (beta chain) was profiled in a study of cytomegalovirus exposure and HLA in healthy donors. Study-level results: Overall, approximately 180 TCR beta chains were annotated as cytomegalovirus-associated. Presence/absence analyses assumed roughly uniform sequencing depth across donors, which may not hold.

The PCR contained 60 Vbeta and 13 Jbeta primers. As processed by the authors: Some 12 million shared chains were among the roughly 80 million unique TCR beta chains that a later analysis counted. Assay used: immunoSEQ multiplex PCR; TCRdb lists only in-frame clones, some missing. V and J calls plus clone size are reproduced from that table; the DNA served to infer D and trimming. The sample records tens of thousands of clones, around 80% being singletons. CDR3 length equals 12 residues. Trimming pared 6 bases from V and 8 bases from J, leaving 13 bases between. Germline values: CDR1 MNHEY, CDR2 SVGAGI. Regarding this clone: Its matching antigen is unknown.

The clonotype originates from a male donor in good health and CMV-seronegative. The sequencing sample was made of PBMCs. The chain joins TRBV6-5 to TRBJ1-2, with TRBD1 as a possible D gene (5 bases). DNA for the CDR3: TGTGCCAGCAGCCACGGGACTAGGGGCTACACCTTC. Translating it yields CASSHGTRGYTF.